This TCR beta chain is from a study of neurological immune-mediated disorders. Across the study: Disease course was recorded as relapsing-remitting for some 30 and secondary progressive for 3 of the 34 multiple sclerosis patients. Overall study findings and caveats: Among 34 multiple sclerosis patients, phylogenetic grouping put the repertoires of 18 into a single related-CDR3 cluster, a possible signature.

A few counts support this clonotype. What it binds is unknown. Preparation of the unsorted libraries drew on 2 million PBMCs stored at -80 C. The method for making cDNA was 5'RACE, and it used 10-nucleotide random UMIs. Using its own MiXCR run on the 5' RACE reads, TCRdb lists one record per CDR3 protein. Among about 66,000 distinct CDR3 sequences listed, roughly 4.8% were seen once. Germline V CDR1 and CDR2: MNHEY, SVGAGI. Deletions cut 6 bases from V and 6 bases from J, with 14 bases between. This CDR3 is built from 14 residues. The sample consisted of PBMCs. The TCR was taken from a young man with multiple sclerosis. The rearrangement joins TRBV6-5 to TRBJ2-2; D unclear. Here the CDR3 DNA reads TGTGCCAGCAGCTCCCTCCAGGTTCCCGGGGAGCTGTTTTTT. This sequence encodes CASSSLQVPGELFF.